These 6 T cell receptor beta chains share one sample of origin, sequenced in a study of blood T cell repertoires in COVID-19 (TCRdb year 2020). Libraries were constructed by the immunoSEQ multiplex PCR assay. This is the immuneACCESS table as TCRdb keeps it, with only in-frame sequences that have V and J called. A part of the clones is gone; compared with another copy, unresolved V genes explain less than half, and the rest is unexplained. This sample comprises some 95,000 clones, approximately 90% of them detected only once. Of the sample, around 2.3% is held by the ten largest clones. Material for sequencing was peripheral blood. These receptors came from a human donor with active COVID-19. The donor label of this sample is uncertain.

The chain is built from TRBV6-1 and TRBJ1-4; the D is unclear. Germline V gene sequence: CDR1 MNHNS, CDR2 SASEGT. This CDR3 has 15 residues. The V end lost 0 bases, the J end lost 8 bases, and 13 bases lay between the germline ends. The CDR3 region is CASSEAGTREEKLFF. For the CDR3, the DNA is TGTGCCAGCAGTGAAGCAGGCACTAGGGAAGAAAAACTGTTTTTT.

V is TRBV9 and J is TRBJ1-6; no firm D call. Germline-derived CDR1 and CDR2 are SGDLS and YYNGEE. The V and J ends lost 0 bases and 14 bases respectively, with 15 bases between them. The CDR3 sequence is 14 residues long. The CDR3 DNA follows: TGTGCCAGCAGCGTAGGCAGCGGCGGGGAGTCCCTCCACTTT. Translated, it gives CASSVGSGGESLHF.

The rearrangement joins TRBV9 to TRBJ1-2, with 7 positions matching TRBD1. Germline V gene sequence: CDR1 SGDLS, CDR2 YYNGEE. CDR3 length: 16 amino acids. With V trimmed by 3 bases and J by 2 bases, 10 bases remained unmatched. The CDR3 DNA reads TGTGCCAGCAGCGCCCCTTCCGGGACAGACAACTATGGCTACACCTTC. As protein: CASSAPSGTDNYGYTF.

The V and J genes are TRBV7-8 and TRBJ1-1; D might be TRBD1 (5 bases). This CDR3 has 14 amino acids. Between the trimmed V and J ends, which lost 3 bases and 6 bases, there was a span of 14 bases. In germline, CDR1 is SGHVS, CDR2 FQNEAQ. The DNA for the CDR3 is TGTGCCAGCAGCTTCCAAATCTCGGGGGCTGAAGCTTTCTTT. This translates into CASSFQISGAEAFF.

V is TRBV7-9 and J is TRBJ1-1; the match to TRBD1 covers 9 bases. CDR3 length equals 13 residues. Trimming cost V 7 bases and J 3 bases; bases outside gene matches: 3. CDR1 is SEHNR, CDR2 FQNEAQ, per germline (reference sequence). The DNA for the CDR3 is TGTGCCAGCAACTGGACAGGGGACACTGAAGCTTTCTTT. Amino acids: CASNWTGDTEAFF.

This clone appeared a few times. The gene calls are TRBV3-1 (or the pseudogene TRBV3-2) and TRBJ1-4; D call uncertain. Between the trimmed V and J ends, which lost 4 bases and 7 bases, there was a span of 19 bases. Germline lookup yields CDR1 LGHDT and CDR2 YNNKEL (reference sequence). The CDR3 covers 16 residues. The CDR3 sequence: CASSRRRRATGEKLFF. DNA for the CDR3: TGTGCCAGCAGCCGCCGCCGGAGGGCCACGGGTGAAAAACTGTTTTTT.